A single sample gave rise to the 4 T cell receptor beta chains below, sequenced in a study of T-cell reconstitution after alpha-beta-depleted transplantation in children (dated by TCRdb to 2016 to 2017). The library was produced with PCR. This sample was sequenced with an Illumina HiSeq 2500. To normalize quantification of the TCRbeta repertoire, the TCR libraries were built with molecular barcoding that relied on unique molecular identifiers. The public reads were run again by TCRdb, first through fastp at Q25 and then through MiXCR, and only productive beta chains were kept. Each entry is one CDR3 protein sequence, shown with its most common DNA and genes. This sample comprises over 400,000 distinct CDR3 sequences, over 40% of them detected only once. 27% of the sample is in the top ten clones. The treatment or condition tag for this specimen amounts to: allogeneic hematopoietic cell transplantation with graft depleted of TCRalphabeta T cells and CD19 B cells.

The sample in question was PBMCs, obtained before TCRalphabeta/CD19-depleted stem cell transplant. Receptors were obtained from a girl aged 2-9 years with aplastic anemia, due to receive a stem cell transplant.

The chain uses TRBV25-1 and TRBJ1-1; D is uncertain. CDR1 MGHDK and CDR2 SYGVNS come from the germline V gene. The CDR3 is made up of 8 amino acids. Here the CDR3 DNA reads TGTGCGAACACTGAAGCTTTCTTT. Amino acids: CANTEAFF.

This clonotype was detected ten times or more. The chain has TRBV7-9 and TRBJ2-1, with 7 bases identical to TRBD2. Germline trimming cut 1 base from V and 2 bases from J; bases unmatched to any gene: 5. Germline CDR1 and CDR2: SEHNR and FQNEAQ (reference sequence). The CDR3 consists of 16 residues. In DNA form, the CDR3 reads TGTGCCAGCAGCTTAGGGCGGGAGAGGGCCTACAATGAGCAGTTCTTC. This gives the protein CASSLGRERAYNEQFF.

This clonotype was counted at least ten times. The J gene is TRBJ1-5, the V gene TRBV29-1, with 7 bases lining up with TRBD1. The CDR3 runs to 13 residues. Germline CDR1 SQVTM, CDR2 ANQGSEA. V lost 6 bases, J lost 4 bases, and 6 bases stayed unmatched. The CDR3: CSVDTGVNQPQHF. In DNA, the CDR3 is TGCAGCGTGGACACAGGGGTAAATCAGCCCCAGCATTTT.

This clonotype was found many times. The chain employs TRBV3-1 and TRBJ2-1, with 7 bases that match TRBD2. V lost 0 bases, J lost 7 bases, and 9 bases stayed unmatched. CDR1 is LGHDT and CDR2 is YNNKEL in the germline V gene (reference sequence). There are 16 residues in the CDR3. CDR3 sequence reads: CASSQEPGRAKNEQFF. The CDR3 DNA is TGTGCCAGCAGCCAAGAACCGGGGAGGGCCAAGAATGAGCAGTTCTTC.